This TCR beta chain was identified during a study of T cell changes during pregnancy in multiple sclerosis. The method was immunoSEQ multiplex PCR; TCRdb's version includes in-frame clones alone and lacks a portion of them. Here the sample spans around 95,000 clones, around 92% being singletons. Looked up from germline, CDR1 is SGHRS and CDR2 is YFSETQ. The CDR3 sequence is 13 residues long. Trimming shortened V by 1 base and J by 4 bases, and 8 bases separated the two germline ends. The rearrangement joins TRBV5-1 to TRBJ1-2, with D uncertain. This clonotype was obtained from a female donor with multiple sclerosis, enrolled in a pregnancy study. The sequencing used peripheral blood, collected after pregnancy. The CDR3 reads CASSLNEAYGYTF. CDR3 nucleotides: TGCGCCAGCAGCTTGAACGAAGCCTATGGCTACACCTTC. Full variable domain (rest looked up from reference TRBV5-1 and TRBJ1-2): KAGVTQTPRYLIKTRGQQVTLSCSPISGHRSVSWYQQTPGQGLQFLFEYFSETQRNKGNFPGRFSGRQFSNSRSEMNVSTLELGDSALYLCASSLNEAYGYTFGSGTRLTVV.